The T cell receptor (beta chain) described here comes from a study of CD8+CD57+ T cells in acquired aplastic anemia. Turning to the study itself: Mean yield of DNA from sorted CD4+ and CD8+ cells was approximately 3 ug.

The CDR3 is 14 residues long. Looked up from germline, CDR1 is PRHDT and CDR2 is FYEKMQ (reference sequence). The V end was cut by 3 bases, the J end by 4 bases, with 10 bases between. Study conclusions and caveats: A set of approximately 29 CD8+ CDR3 sequences was shared between patients and controls, and these sequences appeared highly expressed in patients.

This clonotype was picked up many times. Its target is unknown. Profiles of TCR beta VDJ and CDR3 were generated from a genomic DNA template. TCRdb itself ran the reads through MiXCR, one entry per CDR3 protein. This sample carries some 200,000 distinct CDR3 sequences, under 65% of them seen once, and the ten largest clones take 25% to 30%. The chain joins TRBV13 to TRBJ2-1; D is tentatively TRBD1 or TRBD2 (6 bases each). Sequencing was done on a sample of sorted CD4+, CD8+, or CD8+CD57+ T cells (not recorded which) from PBMCs. The TCR comes from a human donor in good health. This CDR3 reads CASSFGGRYNEQFF. As DNA, the CDR3 is TGTGCCAGCAGCTTCGGGGGCCGATACAATGAGCAGTTCTTC.